This paragraph covers one TCR beta chain sequence. Cells designated naive CD8 were CD45RO-negative and were positively selected for CCR7, with terminally differentiated effector memory CD45RA+ cells excluded. The sample belongs to a study of shared clonotypes between healthy human individuals. Each PCR replicate from the sorted subsets contained about 180 ng DNA, which is some 30,000 T cell genomes. The method was immunoSEQ multiplex PCR; TCRdb's version includes in-frame clones alone and lacks a portion of them. The sample has 650,000 to 800,000 clones, 92% seen once; the top ten hold roughly 24%. Looked up from germline, CDR1 is SGHAT and CDR2 is FQNNGV. Between the trimmed V and J ends, which lost 6 bases and 1 base, there was a span of 15 bases. CDR3 length: 15 residues.

Specimen: naive CD8+ T cells sorted from blood. The source is a man aged 25-40 years in good health. This sequence joins TRBV11-2 and TRBJ1-2, with D possibly TRBD1 on 6 matching bases. The CDR3, as DNA: TGTGCCAGCAGTAACACAGGGAGGCTTAACTATGGCTACACCTTC. Translation gives CASSNTGRLNYGYTF.